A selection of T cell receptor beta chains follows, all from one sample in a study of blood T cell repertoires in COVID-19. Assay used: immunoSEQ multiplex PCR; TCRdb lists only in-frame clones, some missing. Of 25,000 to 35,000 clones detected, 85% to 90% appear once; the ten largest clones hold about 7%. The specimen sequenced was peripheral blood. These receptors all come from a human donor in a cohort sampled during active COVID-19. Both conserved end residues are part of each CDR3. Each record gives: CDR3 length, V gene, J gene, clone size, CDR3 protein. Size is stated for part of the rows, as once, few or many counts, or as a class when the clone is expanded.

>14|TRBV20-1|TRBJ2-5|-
CSASNRGDGETQYF
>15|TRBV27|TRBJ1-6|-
CASSLWGEGNSPLHF
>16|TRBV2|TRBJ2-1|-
CASRESAGVGYNEQFF
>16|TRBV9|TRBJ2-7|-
CASSIGGDGSTYEQYF
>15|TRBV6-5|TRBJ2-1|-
CASSLTGGPRNEQFF
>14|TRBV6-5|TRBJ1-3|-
CASSQGRSGNTIYF
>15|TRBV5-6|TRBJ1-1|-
CASSLRGREDTEAFF
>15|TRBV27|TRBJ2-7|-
CASSLRQEAGYEQYF
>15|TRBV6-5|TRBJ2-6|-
CASSYSGGNRNVLTF
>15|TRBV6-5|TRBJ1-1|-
CASSYSDRARTEAFF
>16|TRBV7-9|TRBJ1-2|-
CASSLAGRTGIYGYTF
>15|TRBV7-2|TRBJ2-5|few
CASIPRGGAWETQYF
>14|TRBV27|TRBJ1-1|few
CASSLSISGGEAFF
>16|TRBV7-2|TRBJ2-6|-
CASSAWTVSGANVLTF
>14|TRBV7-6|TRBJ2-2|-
CASGRLAGTGELFF
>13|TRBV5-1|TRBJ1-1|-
CASRKTPESEAFF
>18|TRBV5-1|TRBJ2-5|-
CASSLTGQGASGWETQYF
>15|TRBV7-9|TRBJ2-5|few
CASGAKQGKGETQYF
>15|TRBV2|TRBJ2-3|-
CASSEGTTSTDTQYF
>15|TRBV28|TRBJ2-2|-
CASSSDRVNTGELFF
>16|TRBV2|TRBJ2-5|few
CASSESGSGARETQYF
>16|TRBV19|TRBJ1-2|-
CASSMVGSLVDGGYTF
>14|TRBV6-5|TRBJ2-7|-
CASSYFQGAGKQYF
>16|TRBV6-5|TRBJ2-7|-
CASSYSKTGGSYEQYF
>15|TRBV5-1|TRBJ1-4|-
CASSFSNRGGEKLFF
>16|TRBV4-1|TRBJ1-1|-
CASSLRDRSWNTEAFF
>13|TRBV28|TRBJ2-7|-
CASRGVLSYEQYF
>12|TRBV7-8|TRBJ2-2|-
CGEQAENGELFF
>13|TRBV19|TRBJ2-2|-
CASSIPGTGELFF
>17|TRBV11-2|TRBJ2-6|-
CASSQRDLNSGANVLTF
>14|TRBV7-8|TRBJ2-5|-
CASSPTGGRETQYF
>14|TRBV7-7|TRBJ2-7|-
CASSLGLGAYEQYF
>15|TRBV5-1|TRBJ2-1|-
CASSLEGGSYNEQFF
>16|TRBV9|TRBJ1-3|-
CASSVVGQGPGNTIYF
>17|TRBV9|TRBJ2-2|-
CASSSGGAGLGTGELFF
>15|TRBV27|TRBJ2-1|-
CASSWTSGNYNEQFF
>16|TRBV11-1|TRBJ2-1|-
CASSPGAGGSYNEQFF
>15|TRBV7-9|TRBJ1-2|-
CASSLSGVVYYGYTF
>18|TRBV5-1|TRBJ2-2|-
CASSFRGRGFGDTGELFF
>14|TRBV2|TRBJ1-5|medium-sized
CASSDQGGNQPQHF
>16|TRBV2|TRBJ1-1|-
CASRTPPGQGRTEAFF
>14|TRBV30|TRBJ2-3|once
CAWGLAGGTDTQYF
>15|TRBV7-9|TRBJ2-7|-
CASRNIRGSFYEQYF
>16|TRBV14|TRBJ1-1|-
CASSQDGSVEGRRAFF
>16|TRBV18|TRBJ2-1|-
CASSQTGTSGYNEQFF
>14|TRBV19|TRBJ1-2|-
CASSKIDRNYGYTF
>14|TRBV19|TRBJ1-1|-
CASSIWQGDTEAFF
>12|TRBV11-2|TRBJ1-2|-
CASTPTGQVYTF
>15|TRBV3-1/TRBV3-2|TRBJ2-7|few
CASSHGLAGPYEQYF
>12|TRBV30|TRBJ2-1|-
CAGAGGQNEQFF
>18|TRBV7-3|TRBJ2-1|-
CASSPSGGPISSYNEQFF
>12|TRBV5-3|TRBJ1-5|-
CARSPGGQGQHF
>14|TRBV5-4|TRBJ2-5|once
CASSSIGGEETQYF
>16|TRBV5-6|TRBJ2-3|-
CASSLRAGGFTDTQYF